The TCR beta chain under discussion was sequenced for a study of CD8+ T cells in alopecia areata. Study-wide results and limits: The study found TCR sharing across patients less clear than in mice, possibly for HLA reasons. Compared with normal scalp, lesional scalp had higher clonality and more expanded CD8+ clones. Scalp and blood samples kept many expanded lesional clones throughout tofacitinib.

The sample's treatment: oral pan-JAK inhibitor, 5-10 mg twice daily. As to this clone: Its antigen is not known. Other DNA sequences within the sample encode an identical CDR3.

Following RNA extraction, reverse transcription yielded cDNA that acted as the sequencing template. Only in-frame clones appear in the TCRdb table, and some are missing; sequencing was by immunoSEQ multiplex PCR. The profile shows approximately 200,000 clones, roughly three fifths of them singletons. V shed 5 bases and J 1 base; nucleotides not matched to a gene: 3. CDR3 size: 14 residues. Germline V gene lookup returns CDR1 SQVTM and CDR2 ANQGSEA. This material consisted of CD4+ T cells sorted from blood, taken at week 4, from a patient treated with tofacitinib. The chain uses TRBV29-1 and TRBJ2-3; TRBD1 aligns across 10 bases. The origin of this receptor is a human donor with alopecia areata. The CDR3 nucleotides read TGCAGCGTTCCTGACAGGGGGCGCACAGATACGCAGTATTTT. Amino acids: CSVPDRGRTDTQYF.